This entry features one T cell receptor (beta chain) sequence. It has no known antigen specificity. Base qualities are missing; no much larger clone stands one base away. This entry is derived from a study of blood T cell repertoires in COVID-19 (dated by TCRdb to 2018 to 2021). Regarding the complete study: The collaborator samples originated in the United States, Italy and Spain and spanned the acute and convalescent phases of COVID-19. Where HLA class I and class II types were available, the types were taken from metadata supplied by the sample provider, not from assay-based typing. Samples were obtained from the ongoing ImmuneRACE study (first 160 participants) and from over a thousand subjects provided by 6 global collaborators. Nearly every sample came with metadata listing a de-identified subject ID, COVID-19 status, age in years and sex. The repertoires were released in a freely available public database intended as a resource for research on the immune response to SARS-CoV-2. The material from the prospective study consisted of cDNA or gDNA derived from T cells, B-cell-depleted T cells, or PBMCs. Subjects who had been exposed to COVID-19, were actively infected with it, or had recovered from it provided the deeply sampled blood TCRbeta repertoires that made up the dataset.

V loses 2 bases of germline sequence and J loses 5 bases, and the interval between the two ends is 10 bases. Taken from cysteine to phenylalanine, the CDR3 has 14 residues. Only CDR3 DNA remains: 42 bases, in frame from the first base. CDR1 and CDR2, looked up from the germline V gene, are SGDLS and YYNGEE. Participants in the prospective study were aged roughly 18 to 100 years, lived in about two dozen United States geographic areas, and enrolled through a virtual design. To assign participants to cohorts, the prospective study relied on clinical history that participants themselves reported in a screening survey and a study questionnaire. Exposed participants were defined as having been in contact with someone with a PCR-confirmed or clinician-diagnosed COVID-19 case within 2 weeks of study entry. Mobile phlebotomists in the prospective study collected whole blood, serum and a nasopharyngeal or oropharyngeal swab from every participant. Additional blood draws and questionnaires over an approximately two-month period could optionally be provided by prospective study participants. Before DNA extraction, blood samples from the prospective study were shipped at room temperature or frozen.

Results the study describes overall, beyond this receptor: The amount of clinical and demographic metadata varied by source and participant and was provided uncurated.

TCRbeta CDR3 regions were amplified from genomic DNA using the immunoSEQ Assay, a bias-controlled multiplex PCR. On the authors' methods: Within the assay, amplification of reference gene primers was used to estimate how many nucleated cells each sample contained. To quantify the absolute abundance of each unique TCRbeta CDR3 rearrangement, sequence reads were collapsed and filtered. Productive Simpson clonality was computed per sample as the square root of Simpson's diversity index over productive rearrangements. TCRdb limited this immuneACCESS table to in-frame rearrangements with V and J called. A share of clones is missing; checked studies link under half to unresolved V genes, and the rest is unexplained. V and J calls and clone size are those listed in that table; D and trimming were worked out from the DNA. The table for this sample lists under 300,000 clones; approximately 85% of them were counted only once. Around 6.3% of the sample is held by the ten biggest clonotypes.

The receptor comes from a woman between 50 and 59 years old who had been exposed to COVID-19. The sequenced sample consisted of PBMCs or T cells enriched from blood (not recorded which). The rearranged chain carries TRBV9 and TRBJ2-2; a confident D gene designation cannot be given. The bases are TGTGCCAGCAGCGTGCGCTCCGCAACCGGGGAGCTGTTTTTT. The resulting protein is CASSVRSATGELFF.